Listed here are 7 T cell receptor beta chains from one sample, sequenced in a study of radiotherapy plus CTLA-4 blockade in lung cancer. Using immunoSEQ multiplex PCR, the repertoire was profiled, and TCRdb retains in-frame clones only, with some absent. The sample lists about 32,000 clones, approximately 85% seen once, with about 5.3% in the top ten. The specimen comprised peripheral blood, sampled from a patient treated with radiotherapy plus ipilimumab. The receptor set was obtained from a human donor with non-small cell lung cancer who had stable disease on radiotherapy plus ipilimumab.

CDR3 region: CASSPGLAGGEQYF. CDR3 coding DNA: TGTGCCAGCTCACCAGGGCTAGCGGGAGGCGAGCAGTACTTC. The chain links TRBV18 to TRBJ2-7, with 11 nucleotides matching TRBD2. CDR1 is KGHSH and CDR2 is LQKENI in the germline V gene. There are 14 residues in the CDR3. Trimming removed 2 bases from V and 6 bases from J; junction bases left unmatched: 3. The full variable domain, in which reference TRBV18 and TRBJ2-7 provide the parts outside the CDR3, is NAGVMQNPRHLVRRRGQEARLRCSPMKGHSHVYWYRQLPEEGLKFMVYLQKENIIDESGMPKERFSAEFPKEGPSILRIQQVVRGDSAAYFCASSPGLAGGEQYFGPGTRLTVT.

V usage is TRBV4-3 and J usage is TRBJ1-2; no reliable D call. Germline assignment: CDR1 LGHNA and CDR2 YSLEER. V lost 0 bases and J lost 2, with 4 bases in between. This CDR3 has 13 amino acids. The chain's CDR3 is CASSQDLNYGYTF. In DNA, the CDR3 is TGCGCCAGCAGCCAAGATCTGAACTATGGCTACACCTTC.

This rearrangement joins TRBV9 to TRBJ1-1; TRBD1 matches 9 bases. The CDR3 runs to 15 residues. Germline values: CDR1 SGDLS, CDR2 YYNGEE. Trimming removed 0 bases from V and 4 bases from J; junction bases left unmatched: 4. The CDR3 sequence is CASSVGDRERTEAFF. The CDR3 DNA reads TGTGCCAGCAGCGTAGGGGACAGGGAGCGCACTGAAGCTTTCTTT.

CDR3 nucleotides: TGTGCCAGCAGCCCGACGGAGTTCATGAACACTGAAGCTTTCTTT. Translated, it gives CASSPTEFMNTEAFF. The rearrangement links TRBV9 to TRBJ1-1, with no clear D. This CDR3 has 15 amino acids. The germline V gene encodes CDR1 SGDLS and CDR2 YYNGEE. Trimming removed 4 bases from V and 0 bases from J, with 13 bases in between. Full variable domain (outside the CDR3, taken from reference TRBV9 and TRBJ1-1): DSGVTQTPKHLITATGQRVTLRCSPRSGDLSVYWYQQSLDQGLQFLIQYYNGEERAKGNILERFSAQQFPDLHSELNLSSLELGDSALYFCASSPTEFMNTEAFFGQGTRLTVV.

The chain carries TRBV19 and TRBJ2-4; a possible D gene is TRBD1 (5 bases). CDR1 is LNHDA and CDR2 is SQIVND in the germline V gene (reference sequence). The V end lost 2 bases, the J end lost 4 bases, and 9 bases lay between the germline ends. This CDR3 has 14 amino acids. The CDR3 DNA sequence: TGTGCCAGTAGTATACAGGGCAGGAAAAACATTCAGTACTTC. Translation gives CASSIQGRKNIQYF.

The chain joins TRBV19 to TRBJ2-3, with 10 bases lining up with TRBD1. Germline V CDR1 and CDR2: LNHDA, SQIVND (reference sequence). V trimming: 1 base; J trimming: 5 bases; junction bases outside the gene matches: 0. This CDR3 is built from 14 residues. This CDR3 reads CASSIGTGGDTQYF. CDR3 bases: TGTGCCAGTAGTATAGGGACAGGGGGAGATACGCAGTATTTT. Variable domain in full (rest from reference TRBV19 and TRBJ2-3): DGGITQSPKYLFRKEGQNVTLSCEQNLNHDAMYWYRQDPGQGLRLIYYSQIVNDFQKGDIAEGYSVSREKKESFPLTVTSAQKNPTAFYLCASSIGTGGDTQYFGPGTRLTVL.

The sample holds a few counts of this clone. CDR3 amino acids: CASSENIGQQYEQYF. CDR3 DNA: TGCGCCAGCAGCGAAAACATTGGACAGCAGTACGAGCAGTACTTC. The chain recombines TRBV5-1 with TRBJ2-7, with D possibly being TRBD1 (6 bases). CDR1 and CDR2 (germline): SGHRS, YFSETQ. V was clipped by 4 bases and J by 4 bases, with 18 bases between them. This CDR3 has 15 amino acids.